What follows are 13 T cell receptor beta chains derived from one specimen sequenced in a study of Ad26.COV2.S vaccination and SARS-CoV-2 variants. Treatment given: over 15 received Ad26.COV2.S at low or high dose, single or two shots; roughly 5 received placebo; per-sample allocation not given. Each sample was drawn 63 days after the first injection (of vaccine or placebo). TCRdb's table, derived via immunoSEQ multiplex PCR, lists solely in-frame clones and lacks some. The repertoire consists of roughly 330,000 clones, with 85% to 90% occurring once and the leading ten covering 5% to 6.5%. The specimen comprised peripheral blood, sampled in a trial of Ad26.COV2.S vaccine versus placebo. The receptors here all came from a person between 18 and 65 years old who received the Ad26.COV2.S COVID-19 vaccine or a placebo.

The chain combines TRBV4-1 with TRBJ2-3, with a weak D call TRBD2 (6 bases). Trimming shortened V by 4 bases and J by 1 base, and 18 bases separated the two germline ends. The CDR3 consists of 17 residues. The germline V gene has CDR1 MGHRA and CDR2 YSYEKL. In DNA, the CDR3 is TGCGCCAGCAGCCGCCATCGGCTAGCGACGGGCACAGATACGCAGTATTTT. Protein: CASSRHRLATGTDTQYF.

This clone was recorded a few times. The rearrangement links TRBV9 to TRBJ2-7, with a weak D call TRBD2 (6 bases). Germline assignment: CDR1 SGDLS and CDR2 YYNGEE. The CDR3 sequence is 16 residues long. The V end was cut by 4 bases, the J end by 3 bases, with 20 bases between. The CDR3 nucleotides read TGTGCCAGCAGCTTGACGCCGGACGGGAGCATCTACGAGCAGTACTTC. Translating gives CASSLTPDGSIYEQYF.

This clone was picked up one time. V gene TRBV19 combines with J gene TRBJ2-6, with D uncertain. V was clipped by 2 bases and J by 2 bases, with 7 bases between them. CDR3 length: 15 residues. CDR1 is LNHDA, CDR2 SQIVND, per germline (reference sequence). The CDR3 reads CASSIMGAGANVLTF. Here the CDR3 DNA reads TGTGCCAGTAGTATAATGGGTGCTGGGGCCAACGTCCTGACTTTC.

The J gene is TRBJ2-3, the V gene TRBV30; TRBD2 agrees at 8 bases. The CDR3 consists of 13 residues. Germline CDR1 reads GTSNPN; CDR2 reads SVGIG (reference sequence). V was clipped by 5 bases and J by 0 bases; unmatched bases: 1. The CDR3 bases are TGTGCCTGGCGGGGGGGAAGCACAGATACGCAGTATTTT. It encodes CAWRGGSTDTQYF.

This chain joins TRBV7-2 and TRBJ1-1; D ambiguous. CDR1 and CDR2 from the germline V gene are SGHTA and FQGNSA. V lost 3 bases to trimming and J lost 2 bases, with 7 bases between them. This CDR3 comprises 13 residues. CDR3 in amino acids: CASSLVGNTEAFF. The CDR3 DNA follows: TGTGCCAGCAGCTTGGTGGGTAACACTGAAGCTTTCTTT.

The CDR3 DNA reads TGTGCCAGCAGTTCCCACAGGAACACTGAAGCTTTCTTT. This sequence encodes CASSSHRNTEAFF. The chain carries TRBV6-5 and TRBJ1-1; D call uncertain. CDR1 and CDR2 from the germline V gene are MNHEY and SVGAGI. The CDR3 runs 13 residues. Between the trimmed V and J ends, which lost 4 bases and 1 base, there was a span of 7 bases.

This clone was seen just once. The chain is built from TRBV24-1 and TRBJ2-3; 9 positions match TRBD1. This CDR3 spans 14 amino acids. The germline V gene encodes CDR1 KGHDR and CDR2 SFDVKD. The V segment lost 10 bases and the J segment 4 bases; nucleotides outside the gene matches: 8. CDR3 loop: CATSGTGPSDTQYF. The DNA for the CDR3 is TGTGCCACATCCGGGACAGGGCCTTCAGATACGCAGTATTTT.

CDR3 in DNA: TGTGCCAGCAGCTTAAAGTCTAGCAGTGAGCAGTTCTTC. This sequence encodes CASSLKSSSEQFF. The chain carries TRBV11-3 and TRBJ2-1, with D maybe TRBD2 (5 bases). Trimming pared 2 bases from V and 9 bases from J, leaving 11 bases between. The CDR3 spans 13 residues. The V gene's germline CDR1 is SGHNT and CDR2 YENEEA.

The chain combines TRBV12-5 with TRBJ1-2; no clear D. The CDR3 has 11 amino acids. The germline V gene encodes CDR1 LGHNT and CDR2 FRNRAP. V lost 5 bases, J lost 2 bases, and 3 bases lay in between. This CDR3 is CASGKNYGYTF. CDR3 sequence (DNA): TGTGCTAGTGGTAAAAACTATGGCTACACCTTC.

The CDR3 loop reads CASSFTGTGINQPQHF. The CDR3 nucleotides read TGTGCCAGCAGCTTCACCGGGACAGGGATCAATCAGCCCCAGCATTTT. The V gene is TRBV7-9, the J gene TRBJ1-5; 9 nucleotides line up with TRBD1. The V gene end was trimmed by 3 bases and the J gene end by 3 bases; junction bases not matched to a gene: 6. Germline loops: CDR1 SEHNR, CDR2 FQNEAQ (reference sequence). This CDR3 is 16 amino acids long.

This clone was seen only once. This chain uses TRBV30 with TRBJ2-3; the match to TRBD2 covers 12 bases. Trimming at V came to 3 bases and at J to 0 bases, leaving 7 bases not matched to a gene. Looked up from germline, CDR1 is GTSNPN and CDR2 is SVGIG (reference sequence). The CDR3 totals 17 residues. CDR3 nucleotide sequence: TGTGCCTGGAGACTAGCGGGAGGACGTTATAGCACAGATACGCAGTATTTT. It is translated as CAWRLAGGRYSTDTQYF.

Note on this clone: An end of the junction does not agree with germline; a read error may underlie this. J is TRBJ2-1 and V is TRBV19, with TRBD2 matching 15 bases. The CDR3 extends over 18 amino acids. Germline V lookup: CDR1 LNHDA, CDR2 SQIVND (reference sequence). The CDR3 is CASSLQSDGTSGRRVLLF. CDR3 coding DNA: TGTGCCAGTAGTCTACAATCCGACGGGACTAGCGGGAGGAGGGTTCTGCTCTTC.

The CDR3 nucleotides read TGTGCCAGCGCTATCGAGGGGGACGGTACCTACGAGCAGTACTTC. Translation gives CASAIEGDGTYEQYF. V is TRBV11-2 and J is TRBJ2-7, with D possibly being TRBD1 (6 bases). The germline V gene encodes CDR1 SGHAT and CDR2 FQNNGV. V lost 8 bases to trimming and J lost 2 bases, with 19 bases between them. This CDR3 contains 15 residues.